Listed below are T cell receptor beta chains from one sample, sequenced in a study of regulatory T cells in long-lasting Graves disease. One entry per CDR3 protein, called by TCRdb with MiXCR from the multiplex PCR reads. The data hold 410,000 or so distinct CDR3 sequences, with 14% to 15% observed a single time. A further study also used this sample, focusing on T cells in Graves' hyperthyroidism and ophthalmopathy.

Specimen: peripheral blood mononuclear cells (PBMCs), collected at new diagnosis, from a patient treated with antithyroid drugs. These TCRs come from a woman aged 30 to 39 with Graves disease. Both conserved end residues are part of each CDR3. The order of the fields is CDR3 length, V gene, J gene, D gene, clone size, CDR3 DNA, CDR3 protein. The D gene is left open where the match is weak. Clone sizes are given selectively: once, few, many, or a class where the clone is expanded.

CDR3 length: 14
V gene: TRBV25-1
J gene: TRBJ1-1
D gene: TRBD1
clone size: -
CDR3 DNA: TGTGCCAGCAGACAGGACAGGAAGAACACTGAAGCTTTCTTT
CDR3 protein: CASRQDRKNTEAFF

CDR3 length: 16
V gene: TRBV19
J gene: TRBJ2-3
D gene: -
clone size: few
CDR3 DNA: TGTGCCAGTAGCGACGGACTTAGAAGGGGCACAGATACGCAGTATTTT
CDR3 protein: CASSDGLRRGTDTQYF

CDR3 length: 13
V gene: TRBV3-1
J gene: TRBJ2-3
D gene: -
clone size: many
CDR3 DNA: TGTGCCAGCAGCCCATCCTCGTCAGATACGCAGTATTTT
CDR3 protein: CASSPSSSDTQYF

CDR3 length: 15
V gene: TRBV20-1
J gene: TRBJ1-1
D gene: -
clone size: few
CDR3 DNA: TGCAGTGCTAGTTCCGGTGGTTCCGTGAACACTGAAGCTTTCTTT
CDR3 protein: CSASSGGSVNTEAFF

CDR3 length: 14
V gene: TRBV20-1
J gene: TRBJ2-1
D gene: -
clone size: many
CDR3 DNA: TGCAGTGCCCAGGGGGGAGTTGGGTACAATGAGCAGTTCTTC
CDR3 protein: CSAQGGVGYNEQFF

CDR3 length: 12
V gene: TRBV7-3
J gene: TRBJ2-2
D gene: -
clone size: many
CDR3 DNA: TGTGCCAGCAGCTCCAACGGCGGGGAGCTGTTTTTT
CDR3 protein: CASSSNGGELFF

CDR3 length: 15
V gene: TRBV19
J gene: TRBJ1-1
D gene: -
clone size: few
CDR3 DNA: TGTGCCAGCGGGGTTTCTTTAGGGGCGCCCACTGAAGCTTTCTTT
CDR3 protein: CASGVSLGAPTEAFF

CDR3 length: 15
V gene: TRBV12-3/TRBV12-4
J gene: TRBJ2-1
D gene: TRBD2
clone size: many
CDR3 DNA: TGTGCCAGCAGTTGGACTAGCGGGAGTAGAAATGAGCAGTTCTTC
CDR3 protein: CASSWTSGSRNEQFF

CDR3 length: 14
V gene: TRBV6-1
J gene: TRBJ1-2
D gene: -
clone size: many
CDR3 DNA: TGTGCCAGCAGCCCTCGAGGGGGGAACTATGGCTACACCTTC
CDR3 protein: CASSPRGGNYGYTF

CDR3 length: 15
V gene: TRBV29-1
J gene: TRBJ2-5
D gene: TRBD2
clone size: many
CDR3 DNA: TGCAGCGTTGAAGATTGGGACTACTTACAAGAGACCCAGTACTTC
CDR3 protein: CSVEDWDYLQETQYF

CDR3 length: 15
V gene: TRBV9
J gene: TRBJ1-1
D gene: -
clone size: -
CDR3 DNA: TGTGCCAGCAGCAGAGGGGGACAAACCAACACTGAAGCTTTCTTT
CDR3 protein: CASSRGGQTNTEAFF

CDR3 length: 15
V gene: TRBV5-1
J gene: TRBJ1-1
D gene: -
clone size: -
CDR3 DNA: TGCGCCAGCAGCGCCCGGGGGGGGATGAACACTGAAGCTTTCTTT
CDR3 protein: CASSARGGMNTEAFF

CDR3 length: 17
V gene: TRBV6-8
J gene: TRBJ2-3
D gene: TRBD2
clone size: few
CDR3 DNA: TGTGCCAGCAGTTACCAGCAAGCGGGGCCCCGCACAGATACGCAGTATTTT
CDR3 protein: CASSYQQAGPRTDTQYF

CDR3 length: 14
V gene: TRBV2
J gene: TRBJ1-5
D gene: -
clone size: many
CDR3 DNA: TGTGCCAGCAGTGAGTGGACACTCAATCAGCCCCAGCATTTT
CDR3 protein: CASSEWTLNQPQHF

CDR3 length: 15
V gene: TRBV6-2/TRBV6-3
J gene: TRBJ1-1
D gene: -
clone size: -
CDR3 DNA: TGTGCCAGCAGTTACCCAAACAGGGTTAGAGATGAAGCTTTCTTT
CDR3 protein: CASSYPNRVRDEAFF

CDR3 length: 13
V gene: TRBV6-5
J gene: TRBJ1-2
D gene: -
clone size: few
CDR3 DNA: TGTGCCAGCAGTTACTCGACAGGAAGTGGCTACACCTTC
CDR3 protein: CASSYSTGSGYTF

CDR3 length: 15
V gene: TRBV29-1
J gene: TRBJ1-1
D gene: -
clone size: many
CDR3 DNA: TGCAGCGTACCAGGGAAGGTTGGAGTCAGCACTGAAGCTTTCTTT
CDR3 protein: CSVPGKVGVSTEAFF

CDR3 length: 17
V gene: TRBV6-1
J gene: TRBJ1-5
D gene: TRBD1
clone size: many
CDR3 DNA: TGTGCCAGCAGTGAAGTAGGGACAGGGGTATGGAATCAGCCCCAGCATTTT
CDR3 protein: CASSEVGTGVWNQPQHF

CDR3 length: 19
V gene: TRBV12-3/TRBV12-4
J gene: TRBJ2-3
D gene: TRBD2
clone size: many
CDR3 DNA: TGTGCCAGCCTAAAGGAGATAGCGGGAGGGAGTCGTAGCACAGATACGCAGTATTTT
CDR3 protein: CASLKEIAGGSRSTDTQYF

CDR3 length: 15
V gene: TRBV6-1
J gene: TRBJ2-1
D gene: -
clone size: many
CDR3 DNA: TGTGCCAGCATATATGGTTCTAGCAACTACAATGAGCAGTTCTTC
CDR3 protein: CASIYGSSNYNEQFF

CDR3 length: 13
V gene: TRBV3-1
J gene: TRBJ2-7
D gene: TRBD1
clone size: many
CDR3 DNA: TGTGCCAGTCAAGGACAGGGTACCTACGAGCAGTACTTC
CDR3 protein: CASQGQGTYEQYF

CDR3 length: 17
V gene: TRBV19
J gene: TRBJ1-1
D gene: TRBD1
clone size: many
CDR3 DNA: TGTGCCAGTAGTCCCTTGGGGCGACAGGGGGGGAACACTGAAGCTTTCTTT
CDR3 protein: CASSPLGRQGGNTEAFF

CDR3 length: 16
V gene: TRBV6-2/TRBV6-3
J gene: TRBJ2-1
D gene: TRBD1
clone size: many
CDR3 DNA: TGTGCCAGCAGGCCCTCAGGGGGCCGCTCCTACAATGAGCAGTTCTTC
CDR3 protein: CASRPSGGRSYNEQFF

CDR3 length: 18
V gene: TRBV20-1
J gene: TRBJ2-1
D gene: TRBD2
clone size: -
CDR3 DNA: TGCAGTGCTAGAGATTTCCCTCCCACTAGCGCAAAGAACAGTGAGCAGTTCTTC
CDR3 protein: CSARDFPPTSAKNSEQFF

CDR3 length: 11
V gene: TRBV7-9
J gene: TRBJ2-3
D gene: -
clone size: -
CDR3 DNA: TGTGCCAGCGGTGCCTCAGATACGCAGTATTTT
CDR3 protein: CASGASDTQYF

CDR3 length: 23
V gene: TRBV5-1
J gene: TRBJ1-6
D gene: TRBD1
clone size: -
CDR3 DNA: TGCGCCAGCAGCACCTCCAACGACAGGGACCGCAGGCCCACCCCCCTCTATAATTCACCCCTCCACTTT
CDR3 protein: CASSTSNDRDRRPTPLYNSPLHF

CDR3 length: 11
V gene: TRBV24-1
J gene: TRBJ2-1
D gene: -
clone size: few
CDR3 DNA: TGTGCCACCGGGGATTGGAATGAGCAGTTCTTC
CDR3 protein: CATGDWNEQFF

CDR3 length: 16
V gene: TRBV18
J gene: TRBJ1-1
D gene: TRBD1
clone size: -
CDR3 DNA: TGTGCCAGCTCACGCCCCGGAACGTCAGGGGGCGCGAGAGCTTTCTTT
CDR3 protein: CASSRPGTSGGARAFF

CDR3 length: 15
V gene: TRBV30
J gene: TRBJ2-5
D gene: TRBD1
clone size: many
CDR3 DNA: TGTGCCTGGAGCGGCCCGTGGGACAGGGAAGAGACCCAGTACTTC
CDR3 protein: CAWSGPWDREETQYF

CDR3 length: 15
V gene: TRBV5-6
J gene: TRBJ2-3
D gene: -
clone size: -
CDR3 DNA: TGTGCCAGCAGCTCGAAGAGGGGTGGTAAAGATACGCAGTATTTT
CDR3 protein: CASSSKRGGKDTQYF

CDR3 length: 16
V gene: TRBV11-3
J gene: TRBJ2-5
D gene: -
clone size: many
CDR3 DNA: TGTGCCAGCAGCTCCCCCCACCGACGGTACCAAGAGACCCAGTACTTC
CDR3 protein: CASSSPHRRYQETQYF

CDR3 length: 11
V gene: TRBV29-1
J gene: TRBJ1-1
D gene: -
clone size: -
CDR3 DNA: TGCAGCGCCACAATGGGTACTGAAGCTTTCTTT
CDR3 protein: CSATMGTEAFF

CDR3 length: 16
V gene: TRBV20-1
J gene: TRBJ2-7
D gene: -
clone size: once
CDR3 DNA: TGCAGTGCTAGAGACCGGAGAAGGGCGGCGCGGTTCGAGCAGTACTTC
CDR3 protein: CSARDRRRAARFEQYF

CDR3 length: 12
V gene: TRBV7-9
J gene: TRBJ1-2
D gene: -
clone size: many
CDR3 DNA: TGTGCCAGCAGCTTACAGGACTATGGCTACACCTTC
CDR3 protein: CASSLQDYGYTF

CDR3 length: 13
V gene: TRBV19
J gene: TRBJ1-4
D gene: -
clone size: once
CDR3 DNA: TGTGCCACTCGCAGTGCAACTAATGAAAAACTGTTTTTT
CDR3 protein: CATRSATNEKLFF

CDR3 length: 14
V gene: TRBV20-1
J gene: TRBJ2-1
D gene: TRBD2
clone size: many
CDR3 DNA: TGCAGTGCTCAAAAACCGGGACTAGGATATGAGCAGTTCTTC
CDR3 protein: CSAQKPGLGYEQFF

CDR3 length: 19
V gene: TRBV28
J gene: TRBJ2-3
D gene: TRBD2
clone size: many
CDR3 DNA: TGTGCCAGCAGTTTACCGGGACTAGCGGGGAGACCTAGCACAGATACGCAGTATTTT
CDR3 protein: CASSLPGLAGRPSTDTQYF

CDR3 length: 16
V gene: TRBV24-1
J gene: TRBJ2-2
D gene: -
clone size: few
CDR3 DNA: TGTGCCACCAGTGATACTCGGCAGGCGAACACCGGGGAGCTGTTTTTT
CDR3 protein: CATSDTRQANTGELFF

CDR3 length: 12
V gene: TRBV7-9
J gene: TRBJ2-3
D gene: -
clone size: many
CDR3 DNA: TGTGCCAGCAGCGATGGGAGTAATACGCAGTATTTT
CDR3 protein: CASSDGSNTQYF

CDR3 length: 16
V gene: TRBV30
J gene: TRBJ1-6
D gene: TRBD1
clone size: many
CDR3 DNA: TGTGCCTGGAGTGGCACGGGACAGGGGAATAATTCACCCCTCCACTTT
CDR3 protein: CAWSGTGQGNNSPLHF

CDR3 length: 17
V gene: TRBV5-1
J gene: TRBJ2-7
D gene: TRBD1
clone size: many
CDR3 DNA: TGCGCCAGCAGCTTGGAGGCGACGGGACAGGGCTCTTACGAGCAGTACTTC
CDR3 protein: CASSLEATGQGSYEQYF